Detailed here is one T cell receptor (beta chain). Its antigen is not yet known. Per-base quality was not reported, and no clone a single base away is much larger than it. These data come from a study of T cell repertoires in cytomegalovirus infection (dated 2019 in TCRdb). With respect to the entire study: Alongside well-studied HLA-B-restricted epitopes, the peptide stimulations were aimed at recently identified HLA-C-restricted CMV epitopes, whose presentation resists viral immunomodulation. The HLA type of each donor mattered for the analysis, because public TCR beta signatures pointed to carriage of CMV infection along with the matching HLA type.

Sequenced on an Illumina HiSeq 1500. TCRdb trimmed the raw reads at Q25, called clones with MiXCR and kept productive beta chains. All rows with the same CDR3 protein become a single entry with the most common DNA and genes. This sample gives around 300,000 distinct CDR3 sequences in total; 25% of them show up just once. The ten largest account for 10% to 15% of the sample. The paper's findings and limits, for the study overall: Carriers of CMV infection plus the relevant HLA type were discriminated by the cumulative frequency of public TCR beta family members in the study cohort and in an independent roughly 340-donor cohort. The ex vivo response was dominated by HLA-C-restricted CMV-specific TCR beta clonotypes, and the single most frequent clonotype in two of eight donors was supplied by these HLA-C-restricted clonotypes.

CDR1 and CDR2, per the germline V gene (reference sequence), are DFQATT and SNEGSKA. Spanning cysteine to phenylalanine, the CDR3 consists of 13 amino acids. The read is trimmed to its CDR3 DNA, 39 bases read in frame from base 1. Ends trimmed: V by 5 bases, J by 2 bases; bases unmatched to a gene: 5. Explained via the paper, the treatment or condition label denotes: in vitro stimulation with specific CMV peptide epitopes to enrich CMV-specific T cells. The source material was cultured PBMCs, sampled from culture after CMV antigen stimulation. Recombination joined TRBV20-1 with TRBJ1-2, and 7 bases in between align with TRBD1. The TCR comes from a human donor in good health (CMV status not recorded). Some clones in this sample may be carry-over from other donors' samples. In nucleotides, the sequence is TGCAGTGCTTCACAGGGACAGAACTATGGCTACACCTTC. Its coded protein is CSASQGQNYGYTF.